This T cell receptor beta chain was recorded in a study of shared clonotypes between healthy human individuals. The study, taken as a whole, reports: Apart from blood, nothing was sampled; tissue repertoires likely differ. Some naive CD4 clonotypes, roughly 4.5%, turned up in common across a few donors. Generally, naive subsets came out with larger estimated richness than memory subsets.

The sorted-subset replicate PCRs were given about 210 ng DNA, which is about 30,000 T cell genomes. Data came from immunoSEQ multiplex PCR; TCRdb stores just in-frame clones and leaves some out. Found here are about 960,000 clones, 60% to 85% of them singletons; the top ten hold about 1.5%. Remarks on this clone: Its antigen is unidentified.

This TCR was recovered from a man between 18 and 35 years old in good health. Sequenced: memory CD4+ T cells sorted from blood. Noted subset: CD45RA-negative fraction.

CDR3 residues: CASSRERELFF. DNA of the CDR3: TGTGCCAGCAGCCGTGAGCGGGAGCTGTTTTTT. J is TRBJ2-2 and V is TRBV11-3; D call uncertain. CDR1 and CDR2 (germline): SGHNT, YENEEA. This CDR3 region has 11 residues. V was pared by 5 bases and J by 9 bases, with 7 bases between.